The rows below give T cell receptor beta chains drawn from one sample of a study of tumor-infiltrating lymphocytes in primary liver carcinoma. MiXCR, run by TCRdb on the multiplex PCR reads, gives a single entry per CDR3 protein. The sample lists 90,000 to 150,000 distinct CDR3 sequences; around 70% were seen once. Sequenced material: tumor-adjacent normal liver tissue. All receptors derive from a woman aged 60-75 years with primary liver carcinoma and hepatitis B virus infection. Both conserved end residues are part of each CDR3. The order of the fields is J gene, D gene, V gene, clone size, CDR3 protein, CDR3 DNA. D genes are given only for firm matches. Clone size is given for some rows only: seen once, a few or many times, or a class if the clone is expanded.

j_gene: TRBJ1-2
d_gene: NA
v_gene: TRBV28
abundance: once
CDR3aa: CTSSLSWRSDGYTF
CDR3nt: TGTACCAGCAGTTTATCATGGCGTTCGGATGGCTACACCTTC

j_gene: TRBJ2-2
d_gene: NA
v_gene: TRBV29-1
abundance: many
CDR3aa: CSVRETGELFF
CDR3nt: TGCAGCGTTCGGGAAACCGGGGAGCTGTTTTTT

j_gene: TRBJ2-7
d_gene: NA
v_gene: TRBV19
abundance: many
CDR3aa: CASAVGGGSYEQYF
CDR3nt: TGTGCCAGTGCGGTGGGAGGGGGATCCTACGAGCAGTACTTC

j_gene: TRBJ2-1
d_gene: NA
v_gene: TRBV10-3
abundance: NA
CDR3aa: CSIRGTGSNEQFF
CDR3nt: TGTTCCATCAGGGGCACAGGCTCCAACGAGCAGTTCTTC

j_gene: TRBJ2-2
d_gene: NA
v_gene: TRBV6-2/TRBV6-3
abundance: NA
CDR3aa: CASSSTPSRSLYGDTGELFF
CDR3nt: TGTGCCAGTAGTAGTACCCCTAGCAGGAGCCTGTATGGGGACACCGGGGAGCTGTTTTTT

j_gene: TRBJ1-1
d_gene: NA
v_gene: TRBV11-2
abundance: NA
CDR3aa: CASSLGDGVNTKAFF
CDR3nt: TGTGCCAGCAGCTTAGGGGACGGGGTGAACACTAAAGCTTTCTTT

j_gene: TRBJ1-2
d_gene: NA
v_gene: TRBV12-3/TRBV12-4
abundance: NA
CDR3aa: CASSLRTIYGFTF
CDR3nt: TGTGCCAGCAGTCTGCGGACCATTTATGGCTTCACCTTC

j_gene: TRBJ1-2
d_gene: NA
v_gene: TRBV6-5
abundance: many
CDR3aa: CASGRQGRGYTF
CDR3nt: TGTGCCAGCGGTAGGCAGGGGAGAGGCTACACCTTC

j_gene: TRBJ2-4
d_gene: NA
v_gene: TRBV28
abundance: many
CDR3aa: CASSGTTEGYNIQYF
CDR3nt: TGTGCCAGCAGCGGGACAACCGAGGGGTATAACATTCAGTACTTC

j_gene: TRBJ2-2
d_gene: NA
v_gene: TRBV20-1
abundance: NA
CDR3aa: CSARDKVVTGELFF
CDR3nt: TGCAGTGCTAGAGATAAGGTCGTCACCGGGGAGCTGTTTTTT

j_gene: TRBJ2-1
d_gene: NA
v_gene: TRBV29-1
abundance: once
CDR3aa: CSVEVVGGESSYSEQFF
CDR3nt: TGCAGCGTTGAAGTGGTCGGCGGGGAGAGCTCCTATAGTGAGCAGTTCTTC

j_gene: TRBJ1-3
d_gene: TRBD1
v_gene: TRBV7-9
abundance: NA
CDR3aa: CASSDLFGTGDSGNTIYF
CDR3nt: TGTGCCAGCAGCGACCTTTTTGGGACAGGTGACTCTGGAAACACCATATATTTT

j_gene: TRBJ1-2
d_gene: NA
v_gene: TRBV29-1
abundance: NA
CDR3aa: CGVEEGECNGYTF
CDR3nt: TGCGGCGTTGAAGAAGGGGAGTGTAATGGCTACACCTTC

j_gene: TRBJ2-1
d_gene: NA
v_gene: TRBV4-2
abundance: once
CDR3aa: CASSQDARAYNEQFF
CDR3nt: TGTGCCAGCAGCCAAGATGCGAGGGCCTACAATGAGCAGTTCTTC

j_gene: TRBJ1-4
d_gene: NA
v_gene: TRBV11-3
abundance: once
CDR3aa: CASSPDRAPGENPFF
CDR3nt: TGTGCCAGCAGCCCAGACCGGGCCCCGGGTGAAAATCCGTTTTTT

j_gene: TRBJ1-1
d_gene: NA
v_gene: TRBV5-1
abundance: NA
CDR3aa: CASSDSTEGKGAFF
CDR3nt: TGCGCCAGTAGCGACTCGACAGAGGGCAAGGGGGCTTTCTTT

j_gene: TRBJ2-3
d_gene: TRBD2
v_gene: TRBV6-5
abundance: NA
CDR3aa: CVSSYRSPLGSSGRSGGDTQYF
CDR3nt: TGTGTCAGCAGTTACCGCTCCCCGTTGGGGAGTAGCGGGAGGTCCGGGGGAGATACGCAGTATTTT

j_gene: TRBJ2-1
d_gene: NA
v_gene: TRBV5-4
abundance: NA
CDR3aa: CASSTLTDSYNEQFF
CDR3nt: TGTGCCAGCAGCACCTTGACAGATTCCTACAATGAGCAGTTCTTC

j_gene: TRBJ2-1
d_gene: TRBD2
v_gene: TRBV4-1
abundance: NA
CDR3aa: CASSQGRLAGAYHEQFF
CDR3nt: TGCGCCAGCAGTCAAGGAAGACTAGCGGGGGCCTACCATGAGCAGTTCTTC

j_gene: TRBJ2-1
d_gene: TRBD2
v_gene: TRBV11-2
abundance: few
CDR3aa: CASSWTSWAEQSF
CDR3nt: TGTGCCAGCAGCTGGACTAGCTGGGCTGAGCAGTCCTTC

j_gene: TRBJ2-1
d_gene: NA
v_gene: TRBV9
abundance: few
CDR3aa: CASSDGGGWDEQFF
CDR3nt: TGTGCCAGCAGCGACGGGGGAGGCTGGGATGAGCAGTTCTTC

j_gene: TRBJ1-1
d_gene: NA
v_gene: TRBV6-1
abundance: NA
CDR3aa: CASTQSLGTYINTEAFF
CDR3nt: TGTGCCAGCACTCAGAGTCTCGGGACCTACATAAACACTGAAGCTTTCTTT

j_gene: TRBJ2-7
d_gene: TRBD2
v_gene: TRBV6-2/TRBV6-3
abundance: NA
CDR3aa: CASSYTGGLAHGQYF
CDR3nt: TGTGCCAGCAGTTACACAGGTGGACTAGCCCACGGGCAGTATTTC

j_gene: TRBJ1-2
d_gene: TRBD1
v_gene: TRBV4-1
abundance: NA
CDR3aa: CASGQAGGSYVYTF
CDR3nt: TGCGCCAGCGGCCAAGCAGGGGGATCCTATGTCTACACCTTC

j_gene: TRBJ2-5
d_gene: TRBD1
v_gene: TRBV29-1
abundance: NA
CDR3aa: CSIVTQGAEETQYF
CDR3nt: TGCAGCATTGTGACCCAGGGGGCAGAAGAGACCCAGTACTTC

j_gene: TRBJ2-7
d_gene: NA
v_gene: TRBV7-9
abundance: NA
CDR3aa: CASSLWGLEISYEEYF
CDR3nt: TGTGCCAGCAGCTTGTGGGGACTTGAGATATCCTACGAGGAGTACTTC

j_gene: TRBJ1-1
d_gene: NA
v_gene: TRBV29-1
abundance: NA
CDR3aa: CSVEDVEVFF
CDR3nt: TGCAGCGTTGAGGATGTTGAAGTTTTCTTT

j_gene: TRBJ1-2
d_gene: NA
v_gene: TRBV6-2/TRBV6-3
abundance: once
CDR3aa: CASGGELSVNYGYTF
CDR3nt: TGTGCCAGCGGAGGGGAATTATCTGTTAACTATGGCTACACCTTC

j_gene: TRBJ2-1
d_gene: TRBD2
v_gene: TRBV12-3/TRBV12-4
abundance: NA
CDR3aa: CASSPQASGMGEQFF
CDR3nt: TGTGCAAGCAGCCCCCAGGCTAGCGGGATGGGGGAGCAGTTCTTC

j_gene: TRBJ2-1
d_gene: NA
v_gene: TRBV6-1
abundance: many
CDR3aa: CASSRWGAGYNEQFF
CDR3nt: TGTGCCAGCAGCCGTTGGGGGGCCGGATACAATGAGCAGTTCTTC

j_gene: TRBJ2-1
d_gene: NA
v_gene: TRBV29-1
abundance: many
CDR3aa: CSVGGGSSYNEQFF
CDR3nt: TGCAGCGTTGGCGGAGGCAGCTCCTACAATGAGCAGTTCTTC

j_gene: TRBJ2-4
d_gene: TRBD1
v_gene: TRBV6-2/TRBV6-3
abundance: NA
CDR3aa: CTSSFRGLARNIQYF
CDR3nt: TGTACCAGCAGTTTCAGGGGGCTAGCCAGAAACATTCAGTACTTC

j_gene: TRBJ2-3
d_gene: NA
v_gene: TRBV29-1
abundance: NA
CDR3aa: CRVTLGMAGADMQYF
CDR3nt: TGCAGAGTTACATTAGGGATGGCTGGCGCAGATATGCAGTATTTT

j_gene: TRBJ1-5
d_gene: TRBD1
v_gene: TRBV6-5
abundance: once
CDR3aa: CASSQRQGSHQSQHF
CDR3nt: TGTGCCAGCAGCCAAAGACAGGGGAGTCATCAGTCCCAGCATTTT